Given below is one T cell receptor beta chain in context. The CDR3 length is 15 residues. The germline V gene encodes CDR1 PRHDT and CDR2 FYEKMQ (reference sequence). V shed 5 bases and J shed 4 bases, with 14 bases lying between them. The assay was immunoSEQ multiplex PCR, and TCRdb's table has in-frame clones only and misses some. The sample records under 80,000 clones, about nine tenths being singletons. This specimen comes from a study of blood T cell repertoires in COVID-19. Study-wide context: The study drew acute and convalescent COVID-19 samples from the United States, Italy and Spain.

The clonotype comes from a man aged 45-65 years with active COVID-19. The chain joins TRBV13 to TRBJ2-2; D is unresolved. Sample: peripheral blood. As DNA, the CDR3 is TGTGCCAGCAGCCAAATACGCTCCGGCACCGGGGAGCTGTTTTTT. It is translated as CASSQIRSGTGELFF.